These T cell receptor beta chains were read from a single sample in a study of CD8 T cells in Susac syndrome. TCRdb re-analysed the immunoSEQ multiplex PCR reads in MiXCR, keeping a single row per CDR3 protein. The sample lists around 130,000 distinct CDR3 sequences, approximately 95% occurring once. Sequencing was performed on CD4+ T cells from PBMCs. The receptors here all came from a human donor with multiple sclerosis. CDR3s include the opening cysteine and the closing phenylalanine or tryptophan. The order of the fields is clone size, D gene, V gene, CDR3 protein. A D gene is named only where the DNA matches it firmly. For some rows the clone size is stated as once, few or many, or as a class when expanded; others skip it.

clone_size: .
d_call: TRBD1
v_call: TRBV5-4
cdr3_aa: CASSYEGAANSPLHF

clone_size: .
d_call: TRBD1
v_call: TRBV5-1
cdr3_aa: CASSLGTGGKNIQYF

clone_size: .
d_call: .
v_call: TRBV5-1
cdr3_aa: CASSLGPGLSYEQYF

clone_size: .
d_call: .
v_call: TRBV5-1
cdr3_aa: CASSLQTSSYEQYF

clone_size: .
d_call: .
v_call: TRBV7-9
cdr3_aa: CASSLGNINYGYTF

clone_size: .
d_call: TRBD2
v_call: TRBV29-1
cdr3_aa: CSVRRGAGVDTDTQYF

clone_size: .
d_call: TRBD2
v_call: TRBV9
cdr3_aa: CASSATSSGSGETQYF

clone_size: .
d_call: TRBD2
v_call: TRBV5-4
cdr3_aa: CASSKTILAGESEQFF

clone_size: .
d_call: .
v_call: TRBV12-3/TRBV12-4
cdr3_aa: CASGRGGFNQPQHF

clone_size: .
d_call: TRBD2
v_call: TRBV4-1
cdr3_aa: CASSQDILAGKQETQYF

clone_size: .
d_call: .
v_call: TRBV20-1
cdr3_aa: CSAFRQAGDTQYF

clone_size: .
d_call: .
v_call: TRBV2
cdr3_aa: CASSEVGHTDTQYF

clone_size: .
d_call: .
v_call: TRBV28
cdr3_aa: CASSPTQGQSNQPQHF

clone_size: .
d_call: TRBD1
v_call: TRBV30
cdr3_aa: CAWNRDRVPGANVLTF

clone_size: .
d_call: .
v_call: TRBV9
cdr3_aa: CASSVVGDNSPLHF

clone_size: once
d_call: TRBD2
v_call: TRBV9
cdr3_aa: CASSVDPSGGYNEQFF

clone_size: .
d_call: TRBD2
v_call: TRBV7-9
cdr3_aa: CASSGGLAGTYNEQFF

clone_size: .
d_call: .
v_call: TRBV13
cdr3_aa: CASSLRMQGSSYEQYF

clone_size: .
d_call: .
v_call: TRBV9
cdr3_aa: CASSVVLSKNTEAFF

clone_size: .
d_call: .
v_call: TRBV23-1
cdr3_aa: CASSQSGYFRNQPQHF

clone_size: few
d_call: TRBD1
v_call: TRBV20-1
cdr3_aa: CSARTTGTGLTSYGYTF

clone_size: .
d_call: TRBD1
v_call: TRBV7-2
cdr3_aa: CASSAQTGPNQPQHF

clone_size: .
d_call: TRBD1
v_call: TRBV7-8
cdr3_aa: CASSFPGTAQPQHF

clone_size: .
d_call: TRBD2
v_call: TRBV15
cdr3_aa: CATSISGSHNEQFF

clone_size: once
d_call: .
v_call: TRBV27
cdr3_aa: CASSLRFGGSYGYTF